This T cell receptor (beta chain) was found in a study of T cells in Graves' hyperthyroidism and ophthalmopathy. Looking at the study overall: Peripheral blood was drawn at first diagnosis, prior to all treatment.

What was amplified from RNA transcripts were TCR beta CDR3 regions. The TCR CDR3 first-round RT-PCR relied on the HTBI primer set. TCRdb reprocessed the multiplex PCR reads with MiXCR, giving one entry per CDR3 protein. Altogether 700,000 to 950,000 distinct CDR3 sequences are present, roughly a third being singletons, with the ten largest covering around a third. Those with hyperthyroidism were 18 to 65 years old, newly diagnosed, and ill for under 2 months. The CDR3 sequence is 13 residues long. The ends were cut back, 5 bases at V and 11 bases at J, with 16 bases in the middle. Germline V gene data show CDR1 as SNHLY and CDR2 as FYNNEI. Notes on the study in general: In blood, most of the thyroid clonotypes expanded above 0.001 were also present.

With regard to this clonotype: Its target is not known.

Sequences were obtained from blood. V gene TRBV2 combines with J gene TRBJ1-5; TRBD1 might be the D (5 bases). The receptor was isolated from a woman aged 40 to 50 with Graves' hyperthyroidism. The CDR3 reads CASSLQASLAQHF. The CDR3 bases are TGTGCCAGCAGTTTACAGGCCTCCTTGGCCCAGCATTTT.